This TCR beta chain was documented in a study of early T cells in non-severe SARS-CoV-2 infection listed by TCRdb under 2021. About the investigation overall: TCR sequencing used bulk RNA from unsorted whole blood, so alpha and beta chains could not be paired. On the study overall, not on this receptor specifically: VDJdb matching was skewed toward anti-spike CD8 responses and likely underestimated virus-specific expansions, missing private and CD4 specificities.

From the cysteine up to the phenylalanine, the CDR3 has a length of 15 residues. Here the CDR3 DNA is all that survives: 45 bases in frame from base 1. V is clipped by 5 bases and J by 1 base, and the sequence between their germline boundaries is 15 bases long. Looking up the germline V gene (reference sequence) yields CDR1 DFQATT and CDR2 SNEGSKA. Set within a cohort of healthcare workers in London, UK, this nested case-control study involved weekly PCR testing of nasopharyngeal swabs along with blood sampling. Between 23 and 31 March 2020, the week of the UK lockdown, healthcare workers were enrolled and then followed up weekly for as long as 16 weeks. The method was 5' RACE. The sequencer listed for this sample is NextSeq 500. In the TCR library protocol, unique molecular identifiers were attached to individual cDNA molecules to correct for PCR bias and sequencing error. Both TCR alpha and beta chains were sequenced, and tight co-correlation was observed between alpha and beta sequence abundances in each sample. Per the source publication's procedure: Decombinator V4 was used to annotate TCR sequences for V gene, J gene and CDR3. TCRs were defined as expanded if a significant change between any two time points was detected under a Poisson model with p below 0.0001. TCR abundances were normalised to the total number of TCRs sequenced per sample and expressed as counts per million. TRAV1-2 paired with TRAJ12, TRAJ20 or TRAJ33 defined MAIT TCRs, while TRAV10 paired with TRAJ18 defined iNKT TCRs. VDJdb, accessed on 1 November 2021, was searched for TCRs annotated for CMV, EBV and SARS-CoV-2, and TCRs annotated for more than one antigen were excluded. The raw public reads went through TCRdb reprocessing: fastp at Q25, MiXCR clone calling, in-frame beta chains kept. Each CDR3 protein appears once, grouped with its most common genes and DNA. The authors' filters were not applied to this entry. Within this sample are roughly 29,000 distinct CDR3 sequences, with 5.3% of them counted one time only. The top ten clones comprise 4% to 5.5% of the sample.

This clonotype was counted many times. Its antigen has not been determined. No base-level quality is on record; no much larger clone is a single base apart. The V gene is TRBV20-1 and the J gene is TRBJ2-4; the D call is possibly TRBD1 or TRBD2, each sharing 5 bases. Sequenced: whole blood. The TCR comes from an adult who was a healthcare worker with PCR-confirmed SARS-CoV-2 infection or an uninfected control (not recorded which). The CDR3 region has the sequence CSAQPGTGAKNIQYF. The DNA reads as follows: TGCAGTGCTCAACCCGGGACCGGGGCCAAAAACATTCAGTACTTC.